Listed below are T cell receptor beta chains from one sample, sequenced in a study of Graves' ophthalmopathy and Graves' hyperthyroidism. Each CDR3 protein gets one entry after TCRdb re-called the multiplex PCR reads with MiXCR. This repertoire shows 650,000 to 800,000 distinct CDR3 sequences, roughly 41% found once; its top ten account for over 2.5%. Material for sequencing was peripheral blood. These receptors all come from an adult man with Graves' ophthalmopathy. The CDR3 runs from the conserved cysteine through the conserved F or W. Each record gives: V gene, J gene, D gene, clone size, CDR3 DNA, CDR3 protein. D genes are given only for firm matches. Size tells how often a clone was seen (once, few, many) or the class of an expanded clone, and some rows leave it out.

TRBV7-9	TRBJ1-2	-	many	TGTGCCAGCAGCTTAGTCAGTCTTGACTATGGCTACACCTTC	CASSLVSLDYGYTF
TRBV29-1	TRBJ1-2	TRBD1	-	TGCAGTCGGACAGGTGATGCCTATGGCTACACCTTC	CSRTGDAYGYTF
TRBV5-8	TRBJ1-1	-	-	TGTGCCAGCAGTCATTTAGACGGGGGGAGTACTGAAGCTTTCTTT	CASSHLDGGSTEAFF
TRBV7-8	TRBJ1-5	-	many	TGTGCCAGCAGCTTGTCGGGGGCCCACAATCAGCCCCAGCATTTT	CASSLSGAHNQPQHF
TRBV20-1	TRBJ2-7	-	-	TGCAGTGCTAGAACCGCCCTGACCTACGAGCAGTACTTC	CSARTALTYEQYF
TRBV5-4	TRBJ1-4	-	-	TGCGCCAGCAGCCAAACACGGGCAGGAGGAGAAAAACTGTTTTTT	CASSQTRAGGEKLFF
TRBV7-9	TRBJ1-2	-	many	TGTGCCAGCAGCCTTATCCAAGATGGTAGCTACACCTTC	CASSLIQDGSYTF
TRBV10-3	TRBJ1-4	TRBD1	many	TGTGCCAGCAGCCGCGGGACAGGAAATGAAAAACTGTTTTTT	CASSRGTGNEKLFF
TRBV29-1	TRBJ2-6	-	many	TGCAGCATTGTAGGGCATACAAAGGCTGGGGCCAACGTCCTGACTTTC	CSIVGHTKAGANVLTF
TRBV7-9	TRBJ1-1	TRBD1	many	TGTGCCAGCAGCTTAGGGTCAGGGGGGCTCACTGAAGCTTTCTTT	CASSLGSGGLTEAFF
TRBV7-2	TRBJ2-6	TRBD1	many	TGTGCCAGCAGCCAGGGACAGAGCTCTGGGGCCAACGTCCTGACTTTC	CASSQGQSSGANVLTF
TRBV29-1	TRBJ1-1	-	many	TGCAGCGTTTATAACCAGAACACTGAAGCTTTCTTT	CSVYNQNTEAFF
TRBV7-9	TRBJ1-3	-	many	TGTGCCAGCAGAACCACCGGAAACACCATATATTTT	CASRTTGNTIYF
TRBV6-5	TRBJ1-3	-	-	TGTGCCAGCAGACGAACACTGACGCACTCTGGAAACACCATATATTTT	CASRRTLTHSGNTIYF
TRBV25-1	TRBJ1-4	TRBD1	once	TGTGCCAGCACGACAGGGGGGCAACTGTTTTTT	CASTTGGQLFF
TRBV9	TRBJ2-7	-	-	TGTGCCAGCAGCGTAGAAGGGTCACTTTACGAGCAGTACTTC	CASSVEGSLYEQYF
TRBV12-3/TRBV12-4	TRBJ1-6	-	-	TGTGCCAGCAGTTTTACGCTTGGACAGTATCGAAGCTCCTATAATTCACCCCTCCACTTT	CASSFTLGQYRSSYNSPLHF
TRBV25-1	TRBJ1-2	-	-	TGTGCCAGGGGAGACCCTGGCTACACCTTC	CARGDPGYTF
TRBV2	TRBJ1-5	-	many	TGTGCCAGCAGTGAAGCGGGGCAGTATAGCAATCAGCCCCAGCATTTT	CASSEAGQYSNQPQHF
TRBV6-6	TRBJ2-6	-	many	TGTGCCAGCAGTTATACAGCTTCTGGGGCCAACGTCCTGACTTTC	CASSYTASGANVLTF
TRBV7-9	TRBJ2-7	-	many	TGTGCCAGCAGCTACAGTCAGGACAGACCCTACGAGCAGTACTTC	CASSYSQDRPYEQYF
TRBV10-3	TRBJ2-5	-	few	TGTGCCAGCAGTGAACCCGGCAGGGCGGCGGAGACCCAGTACTTC	CASSEPGRAAETQYF
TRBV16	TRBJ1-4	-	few	TGTGCCAGCAGCCAACCGACTAATGAAAAACTGTTTTTT	CASSQPTNEKLFF
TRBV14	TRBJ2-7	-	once	TGTGCCAGCAGCCTAAGGGAGAGAACTAATTTCCATTACGAGCAGTACTTC	CASSLRERTNFHYEQYF
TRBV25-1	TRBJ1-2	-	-	TGTGCCAGCAGTGATGTGGGGAACTATGGCTACACCTTC	CASSDVGNYGYTF
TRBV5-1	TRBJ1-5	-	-	TGCGCCAGCAGCCCCGGGACACGGTCGGAAAATCAGCCCCAGCATTTT	CASSPGTRSENQPQHF
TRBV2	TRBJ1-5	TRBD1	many	TGTGCCAGCAGTGAACAGGGGGCTCGCAATCAGCCCCAGCATTTT	CASSEQGARNQPQHF
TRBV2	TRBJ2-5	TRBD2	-	TGTGCCAGCAGTAGACTTGCGGGGGGGGCCCGGGAGACCCAGTACTTC	CASSRLAGGARETQYF
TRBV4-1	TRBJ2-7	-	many	TGCGCCAGCAGCCAAGTCGGCGGCGAGCAGTACTTC	CASSQVGGEQYF
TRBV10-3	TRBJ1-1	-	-	TGTGCCAGCAGTTACTCACCCCACGGGGAGGCTGAAGCTTTCTTT	CASSYSPHGEAEAFF
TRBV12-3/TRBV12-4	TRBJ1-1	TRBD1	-	TGTGCCAGCAGCACCGACAGGGCCGCCCCCAACAGTACTCTGAACACTGAAGCTTTCTTT	CASSTDRAAPNSTLNTEAFF
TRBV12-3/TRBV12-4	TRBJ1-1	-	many	TGTGCCAGCAGTACTCATCCCACTGAAGCTTTCTTT	CASSTHPTEAFF
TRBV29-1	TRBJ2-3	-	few	TGCAGCGTTGTTGGGGGTGCCACAGATACGCAGTATTTT	CSVVGGATDTQYF
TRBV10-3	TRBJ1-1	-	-	TGTGCCAGCAGTTTAGTGGGGGGGCGAGGCACTGAAGCTTTCTTT	CASSLVGGRGTEAFF
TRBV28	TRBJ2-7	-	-	TGTGCCAGCAGTTCTTGGGCGGTAGGGCAGTACTTC	CASSSWAVGQYF
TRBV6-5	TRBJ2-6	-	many	TGTGCCAGCAGTTACCAGCCTGGGGCCAACGTCCTGACTTTC	CASSYQPGANVLTF
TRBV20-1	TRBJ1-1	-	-	TGCAGTGCTAGCAAGGGGGGGGGGGCCACTGAAGCTTTCTTT	CSASKGGGATEAFF
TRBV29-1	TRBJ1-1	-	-	TGCAGCGTTGTCGCTAGGGACGCTGAAGCTTTCTTT	CSVVARDAEAFF
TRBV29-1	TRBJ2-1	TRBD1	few	TGCAGCGTTGGGCTACGCGGACAGGGGAATGAGCAGTTCTTC	CSVGLRGQGNEQFF
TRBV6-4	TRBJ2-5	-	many	TGTGCCAGCAGTGACTCGAAGAGGGAGGAGACCCAGTACTTC	CASSDSKREETQYF
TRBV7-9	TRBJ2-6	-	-	TGTGCCAGCAGCTTAGGACAGCGCCTCTCTGGGGCCAACGTCCTGACTTTC	CASSLGQRLSGANVLTF
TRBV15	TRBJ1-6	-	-	TGTGCCACCAGCAGAGTCCCGCGTCCTCCCTCACCCCTCCACTTT	CATSRVPRPPSPLHF
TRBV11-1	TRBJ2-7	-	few	TGTGCCAGCAGTTCCACGACAGCCTCCTACGAGCAGTACTTC	CASSSTTASYEQYF
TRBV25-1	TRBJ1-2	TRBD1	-	TGTGCCAGCAGCCGCGGACAGGGGACCTATGGCTACACCTTC	CASSRGQGTYGYTF
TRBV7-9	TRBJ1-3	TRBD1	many	TGTGCCAGCAGCTTAAGGGGGCCAGACACCATATATTTT	CASSLRGPDTIYF
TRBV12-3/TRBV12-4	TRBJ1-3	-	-	TGTGCCAGCAGTTTAGTTGTGCATCGCTCTGGAAACACCATATATTTT	CASSLVVHRSGNTIYF
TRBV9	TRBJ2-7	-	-	TGTGCCAGCACCACCGGACAGGGAGGGGGCTACGAGCAGTACTTC	CASTTGQGGGYEQYF
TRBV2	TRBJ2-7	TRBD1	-	TGTGCCGGCAGTACTAACACAGGGGATTTGCACGAGCAGTACTTC	CAGSTNTGDLHEQYF
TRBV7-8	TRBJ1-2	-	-	TGTGCCCTCGGCCTGGCAGGGAATGGCTACACCTTC	CALGLAGNGYTF
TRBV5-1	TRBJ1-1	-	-	TGCGCCAGCAGCTTGGAGGCAGGGGCGCCGGAAGCTTTCTTT	CASSLEAGAPEAFF
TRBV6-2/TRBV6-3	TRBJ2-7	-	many	TGTGCCAGCAGTTACTCCATCGAAACAGGGTTCCACGAGCAGTACTTC	CASSYSIETGFHEQYF
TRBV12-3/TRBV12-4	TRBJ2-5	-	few	TGTGCTACCCAATTTCATTTGTCCCAGTACTTC	CATQFHLSQYF
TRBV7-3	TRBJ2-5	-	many	TGTGCCAGCAGCTTGACAGGGACTGTAGGAGAGACCCAGTACTTC	CASSLTGTVGETQYF
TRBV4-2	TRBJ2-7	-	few	TGTGCCAGCAGCCTAGACATTGACCGCCCCCTGGACGAGCAGTACTTC	CASSLDIDRPLDEQYF
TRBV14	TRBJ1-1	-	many	TGTGCCAGCAGCCTCACGAGGCTTACTGAAGCTTTCTTT	CASSLTRLTEAFF